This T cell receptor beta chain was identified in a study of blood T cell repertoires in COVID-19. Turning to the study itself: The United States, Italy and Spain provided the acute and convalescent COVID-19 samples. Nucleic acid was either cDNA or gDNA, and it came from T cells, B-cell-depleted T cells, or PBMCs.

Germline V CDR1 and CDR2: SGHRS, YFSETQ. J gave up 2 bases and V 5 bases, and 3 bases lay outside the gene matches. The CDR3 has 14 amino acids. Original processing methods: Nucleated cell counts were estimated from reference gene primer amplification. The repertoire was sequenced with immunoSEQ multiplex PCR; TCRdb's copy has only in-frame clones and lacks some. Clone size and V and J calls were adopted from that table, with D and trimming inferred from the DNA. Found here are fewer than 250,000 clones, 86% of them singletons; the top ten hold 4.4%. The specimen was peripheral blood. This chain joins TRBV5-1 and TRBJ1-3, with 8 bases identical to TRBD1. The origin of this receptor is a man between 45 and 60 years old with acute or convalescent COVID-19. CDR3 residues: CASRSTGAGNTIYF. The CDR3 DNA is TGCGCCAGCAGATCGACAGGGGCTGGAAACACCATATATTTT.